The TCR beta chain under discussion was sequenced for a study of T cells in Graves' hyperthyroidism and ophthalmopathy. For the study at large: Staff took peripheral blood when the initial diagnosis was made, before any treatment began. Study outcomes and limitations: A 13 V-J model separated ophthalmopathy from stable hyperthyroidism.

This CDR3 is 14 amino acids long. The germline V gene encodes CDR1 MNHEY and CDR2 SVGEGT. The V end lost 6 bases, the J end lost 6 bases, and 15 bases lay between the germline ends. With regard to this clonotype: Its specificity is not known.

Regions amplified from RNA transcripts were the TCR beta CDR3 regions. With the HTBI primer set, the TCR CDR3 went through a first round of RT-PCR. Each CDR3 protein gets one entry after TCRdb re-called the multiplex PCR reads with MiXCR. This table has approximately 480,000 distinct CDR3 sequences, roughly 20% appearing once. In making diagnoses, clinical symptoms, serum thyroxine and TRAb, thyroid ultrasound and orbital computed tomography were all used. Cells are PBMCs isolated from around 9.4 ml of fresh blood. The specimen was blood. The origin of this receptor is a man aged 18 to 35 with Graves' hyperthyroidism. The chain is built from TRBV6-2 or TRBV6-3 and TRBJ1-5; D possibly corresponds to TRBD1 (6 bases). This CDR3 is CASSQQGSGQPQHF. The CDR3 DNA reads TGTGCCAGCAGCCAACAGGGAAGCGGTCAGCCCCAGCATTTT.